Below, 7 T cell receptor beta chains from the same sample are listed, as sequenced in a study of response to subunit inactivated influenza vaccine (dated 2018 in TCRdb). Library method: RT-PCR. The instrument was an Illumina HiSeq 2500. TCRdb's own reprocessing of the public reads used fastp at Q25 and MiXCR and kept productive beta chains. Each record represents a unique CDR3 protein, reported with the most common genes and DNA among its rows. The sample table shows about half a million distinct CDR3 sequences, and 7.5% to 8.5% are seen once. Roughly 13% of the sample is taken by the ten largest. The source was PBMCs from blood, collected roughly 24 months after vaccination. These receptors all stem from a man in his fifties or sixties who received an inactivated influenza vaccine. Donor details come from another sample of the same person, matched by shared clones.

This clonotype was observed a single time. The V and J genes are TRBV6-5 and TRBJ1-2, with 7 bases that match TRBD1. With 4 bases clipped from V and 5 bases from J, the junction kept 4 bases outside the gene matches. Germline V gene sequence: CDR1 MNHEY, CDR2 SVGAGI. The CDR3 has 13 residues. Written as DNA, the CDR3 is TGTGCCAGCAGTTTTCCAGGGGGGTATGGCTACACCTTC. Protein product: CASSFPGGYGYTF.

This clonotype was counted a few times. The chain joins TRBV12-3 or TRBV12-4 to TRBJ2-7; the match to TRBD1 covers 10 bases. Trimming cost V 6 bases and J 5 bases; bases outside gene matches: 7. This CDR3 is 14 amino acids long. CDR3 region: CASSEGQGYHEQYF. The CDR3 coding sequence is TGTGCCAGCAGCGAGGGACAGGGGTACCACGAGCAGTACTTC.

In its sample, this clonotype was seen a few times. The chain carries TRBV4-1 and TRBJ2-2; 14 nucleotides match TRBD2. V dropped 5 bases and J dropped 5; count of bases not matched to a gene: 7. The CDR3 is 17 amino acids. Germline V gene data show CDR1 as MGHRA and CDR2 as YSYEKL. The CDR3 coding sequence is TGCGCCAGCAGCGAGACTAGCGGGGGGGTGGGGACCGGGGAGCTGTTTTTT. This encodes CASSETSGGVGTGELFF.

This clonotype appeared a few times. V is TRBV12-3 or TRBV12-4 and J is TRBJ1-2; 9 nucleotides align to TRBD1. The CDR3 runs to 16 residues. The V gene end was trimmed by 4 bases and the J gene end by 5 bases; junction bases not matched to a gene: 11. CDR3 coding DNA: TGTGCCAGCAGTTCAACCCCCACAGGGGGCGGGTATGGCTACACCTTC. This codes for CASSSTPTGGGYGYTF.

The chain employs TRBV4-2 and TRBJ1-1; possible D gene TRBD1, 6 bases. CDR1 is LGHNA, CDR2 YNFKEQ, per germline. Trimming stripped 4 bases from V and 4 bases from J, with 19 bases between. CDR3 size: 16 residues. The CDR3 DNA sequence: TGTGCCAGCAGCCGAGAACTATCGACAGGAGGCACTGAAGCTTTCTTT. It is translated as CASSRELSTGGTEAFF.

The table lists this clonotype with a few counts. This chain uses TRBV5-1 with TRBJ2-1; TRBD2 is a possible D gene (6 bases). CDR3 size: 13 residues. Trimming took 2 bases from V and 9 from J, leaving 12 bases between them. From germline, CDR1 is SGHRS and CDR2 YFSETQ. CDR3 bases: TGCGCCAGCAGCTTAAGACTAGACGGTGAGCAGTTCTTC. It codes for CASSLRLDGEQFF.

The V and J genes are TRBV20-1 and TRBJ2-7; D ambiguous. Trimming removed 6 bases at V and 0 bases at J, with 12 bases between. Germline V gives CDR1 DFQATT, CDR2 SNEGSKA (reference sequence). The CDR3 spans 13 residues. CDR3 bases: TGCAGTGCCCCCTCCGGGTCCTCCTACGAGCAGTACTTC. Translation: CSAPSGSSYEQYF.